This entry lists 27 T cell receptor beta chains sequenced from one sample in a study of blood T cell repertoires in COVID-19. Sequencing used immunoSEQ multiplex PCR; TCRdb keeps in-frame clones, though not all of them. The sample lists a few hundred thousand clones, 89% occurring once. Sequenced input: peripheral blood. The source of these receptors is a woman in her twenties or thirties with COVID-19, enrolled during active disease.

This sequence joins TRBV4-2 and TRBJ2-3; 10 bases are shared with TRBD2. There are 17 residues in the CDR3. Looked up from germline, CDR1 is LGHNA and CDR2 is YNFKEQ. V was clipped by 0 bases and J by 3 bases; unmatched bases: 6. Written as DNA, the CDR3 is TGTGCCAGCAGCCAAGACCCAGCGGGGGGGTATACAGATACGCAGTATTTT. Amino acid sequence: CASSQDPAGGYTDTQYF.

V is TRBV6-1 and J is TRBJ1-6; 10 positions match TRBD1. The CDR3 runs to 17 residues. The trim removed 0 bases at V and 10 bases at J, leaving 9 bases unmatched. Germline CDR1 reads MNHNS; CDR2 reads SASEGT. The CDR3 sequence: CASSEALPGQGFSPLHF. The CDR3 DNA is TGTGCCAGCAGTGAAGCGCTTCCGGGACAGGGGTTCTCACCCCTCCACTTT.

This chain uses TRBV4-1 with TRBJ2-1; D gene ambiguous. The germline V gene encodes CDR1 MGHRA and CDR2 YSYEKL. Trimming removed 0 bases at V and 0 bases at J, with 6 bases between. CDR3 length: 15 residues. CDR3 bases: TGCGCCAGCAGCCAAGATGTCAGCTCCTACAATGAGCAGTTCTTC. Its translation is CASSQDVSSYNEQFF.

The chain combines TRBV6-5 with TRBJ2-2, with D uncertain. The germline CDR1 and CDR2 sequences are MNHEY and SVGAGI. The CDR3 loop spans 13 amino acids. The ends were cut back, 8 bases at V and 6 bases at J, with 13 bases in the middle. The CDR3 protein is CASEAVHPGELFF. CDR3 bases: TGTGCCAGCGAGGCGGTCCACCCCGGGGAGCTGTTTTTT.

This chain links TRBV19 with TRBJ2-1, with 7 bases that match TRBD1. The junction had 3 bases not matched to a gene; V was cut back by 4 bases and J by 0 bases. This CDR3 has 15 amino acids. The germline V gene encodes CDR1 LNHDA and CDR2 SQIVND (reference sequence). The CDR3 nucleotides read TGTGCCAGTAGTACACAGGGGAGCTCCTACAATGAGCAGTTCTTC. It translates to CASSTQGSSYNEQFF.

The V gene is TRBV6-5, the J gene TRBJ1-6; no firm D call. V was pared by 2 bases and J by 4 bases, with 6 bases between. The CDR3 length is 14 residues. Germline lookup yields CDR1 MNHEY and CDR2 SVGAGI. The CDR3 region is CASSYDIYNSPLHF. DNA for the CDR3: TGTGCCAGCAGTTACGACATTTATAATTCACCCCTCCACTTT.

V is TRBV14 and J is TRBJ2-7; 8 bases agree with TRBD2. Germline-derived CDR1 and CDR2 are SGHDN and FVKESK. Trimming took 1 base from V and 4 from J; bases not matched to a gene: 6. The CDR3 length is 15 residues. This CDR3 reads CASSQGAGGFYEQYV. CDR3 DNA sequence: TGTGCCAGCAGCCAAGGGGCGGGGGGTTTTTACGAGCAGTACGTC.

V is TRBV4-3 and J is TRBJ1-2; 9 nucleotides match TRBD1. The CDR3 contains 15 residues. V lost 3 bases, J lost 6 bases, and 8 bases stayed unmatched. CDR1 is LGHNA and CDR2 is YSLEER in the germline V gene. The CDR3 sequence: CASSHTPGQGDGYTF. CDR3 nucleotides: TGCGCCAGCAGCCACACCCCGGGACAGGGTGATGGCTACACCTTC.

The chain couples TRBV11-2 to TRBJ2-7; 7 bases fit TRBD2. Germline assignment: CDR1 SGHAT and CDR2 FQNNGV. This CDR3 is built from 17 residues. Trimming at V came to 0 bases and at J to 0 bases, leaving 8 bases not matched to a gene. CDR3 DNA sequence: TGTGCCAGCAGCTTAGACGGGGGACTACCCAGCTCCTACGAGCAGTACGTC. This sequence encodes CASSLDGGLPSSYEQYV.

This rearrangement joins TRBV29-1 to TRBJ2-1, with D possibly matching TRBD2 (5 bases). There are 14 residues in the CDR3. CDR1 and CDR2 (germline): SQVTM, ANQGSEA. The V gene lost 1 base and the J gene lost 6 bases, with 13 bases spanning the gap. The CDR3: CSVEGPGSSNEQFF. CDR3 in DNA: TGCAGCGTTGAAGGGCCGGGATCGAGCAATGAGCAGTTCTTC.

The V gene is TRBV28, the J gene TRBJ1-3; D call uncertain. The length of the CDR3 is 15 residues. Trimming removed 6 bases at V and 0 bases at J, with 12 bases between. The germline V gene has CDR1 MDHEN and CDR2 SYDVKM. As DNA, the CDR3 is TGTGCCAGCAGCCTAGACTGGAGCTCTGGAAACACCATATATTTT. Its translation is CASSLDWSSGNTIYF. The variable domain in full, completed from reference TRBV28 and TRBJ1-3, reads DVKVTQSSRYLVKRTGEKVFLECVQDMDHENMFWYRQDPGLGLRLIYFSYDVKMKEKGDIPEGYSVSREKKERFSLILESASTNQTSMYLCASSLDWSSGNTIYFGEGSWLTVV.

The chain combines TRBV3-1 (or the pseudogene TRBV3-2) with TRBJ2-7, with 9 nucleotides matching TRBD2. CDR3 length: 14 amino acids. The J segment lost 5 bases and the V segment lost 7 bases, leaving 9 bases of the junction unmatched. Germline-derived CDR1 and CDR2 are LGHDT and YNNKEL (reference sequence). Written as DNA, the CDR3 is TGTGCCAGCACTCGAGGCGGGGGGGCGGACGAGCAGTACTTC. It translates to CASTRGGGADEQYF.

Written as DNA, the CDR3 is TGTGCCAGCAGCCCTGAACTAGCGGGGGGTCGAAATGAGCAGTTCTTC. It is translated as CASSPELAGGRNEQFF. The chain employs TRBV7-2 and TRBJ2-1, with 12 bases aligning to TRBD2. After removal of 5 bases from V and 7 bases from J, the junction contained 9 bases not matched to a gene. CDR3 length: 16 residues. The germline gives CDR1 SGHTA, CDR2 FQGNSA.

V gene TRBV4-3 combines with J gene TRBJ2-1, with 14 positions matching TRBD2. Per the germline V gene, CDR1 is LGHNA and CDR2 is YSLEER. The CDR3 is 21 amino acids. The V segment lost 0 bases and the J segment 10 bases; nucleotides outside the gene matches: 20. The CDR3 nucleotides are TGCGCCAGCAGCCAAGATATCGGACTAGCGGGGGGCCCGGATATTCCTGGGGAGCAGTTCTTC. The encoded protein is CASSQDIGLAGGPDIPGEQFF.

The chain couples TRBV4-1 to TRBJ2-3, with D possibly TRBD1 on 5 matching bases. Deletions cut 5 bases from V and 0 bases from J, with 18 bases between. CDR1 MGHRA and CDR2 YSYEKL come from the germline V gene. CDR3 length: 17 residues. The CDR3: CASSMRWEGVSTDTQYF. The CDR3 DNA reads TGCGCCAGCAGCATGCGGTGGGAAGGGGTTAGCACAGATACGCAGTATTTT.

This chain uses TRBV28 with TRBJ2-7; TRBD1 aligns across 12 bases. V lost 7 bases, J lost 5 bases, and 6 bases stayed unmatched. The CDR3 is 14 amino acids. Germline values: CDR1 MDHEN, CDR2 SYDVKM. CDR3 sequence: CASKGDRGLHEQYF. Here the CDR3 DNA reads TGTGCCAGCAAGGGGGACAGGGGGCTCCACGAGCAGTACTTC.

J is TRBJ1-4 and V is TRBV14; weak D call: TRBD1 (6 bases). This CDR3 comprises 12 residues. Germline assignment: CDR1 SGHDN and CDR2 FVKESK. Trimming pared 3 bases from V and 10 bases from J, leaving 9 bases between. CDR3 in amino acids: CASSQLGGKLFF. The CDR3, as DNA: TGTGCCAGCAGCCAGCTAGGGGGAAAACTGTTTTTT.

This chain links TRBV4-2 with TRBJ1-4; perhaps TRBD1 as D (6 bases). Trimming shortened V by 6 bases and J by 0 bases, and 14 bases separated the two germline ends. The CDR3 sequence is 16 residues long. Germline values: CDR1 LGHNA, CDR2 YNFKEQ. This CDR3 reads CASRRGQTTTNEKLFF. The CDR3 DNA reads TGTGCCAGCAGGCGAGGACAGACCACAACTAATGAAAAACTGTTTTTT.

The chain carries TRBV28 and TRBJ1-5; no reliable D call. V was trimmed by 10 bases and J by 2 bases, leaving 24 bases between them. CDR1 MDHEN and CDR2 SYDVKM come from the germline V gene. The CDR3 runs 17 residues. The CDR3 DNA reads TGTGCCAACCCCCCTAACTCCAGCGAGATGGGCAATCAGCCCCAGCATTTT. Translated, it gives CANPPNSSEMGNQPQHF.

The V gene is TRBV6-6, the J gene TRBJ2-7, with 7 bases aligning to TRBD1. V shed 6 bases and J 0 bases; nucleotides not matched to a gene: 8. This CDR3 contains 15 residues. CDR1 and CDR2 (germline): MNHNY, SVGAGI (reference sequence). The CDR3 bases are TGTGCCAGCAGAATTTTCACAGGGGTCTCCTACGAGCAGTACGTC. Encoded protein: CASRIFTGVSYEQYV.

The CDR3 is CASSARGQGRYTQYF. Here the CDR3 DNA reads TGTGCCAGCAGCGCCCGAGGACAGGGCCGATATACGCAGTATTTT. The chain employs TRBV5-8 and TRBJ2-3; 8 nucleotides agree with TRBD1. Germline V lookup: CDR1 SGHTS, CDR2 YDEGEE. The CDR3 consists of 15 residues. V was pared by 4 bases and J by 7 bases, with 11 bases of the junction left unmatched.

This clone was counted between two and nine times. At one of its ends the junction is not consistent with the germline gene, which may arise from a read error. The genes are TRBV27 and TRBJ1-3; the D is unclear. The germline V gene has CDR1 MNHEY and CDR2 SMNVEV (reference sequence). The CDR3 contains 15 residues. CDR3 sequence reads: CASSLSSRELNAIYF. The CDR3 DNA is TGTGCCAGCAGTTTATCTTCCCGAGAGCTAAACGCCATATATTTT.

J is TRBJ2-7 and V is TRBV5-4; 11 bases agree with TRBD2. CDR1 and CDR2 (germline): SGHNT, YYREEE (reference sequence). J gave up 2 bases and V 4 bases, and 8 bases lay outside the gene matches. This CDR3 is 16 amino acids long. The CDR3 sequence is CASSLFSGRAPYEQYV. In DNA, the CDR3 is TGTGCCAGCAGCCTCTTTAGCGGGAGGGCCCCCTACGAGCAGTACGTC.

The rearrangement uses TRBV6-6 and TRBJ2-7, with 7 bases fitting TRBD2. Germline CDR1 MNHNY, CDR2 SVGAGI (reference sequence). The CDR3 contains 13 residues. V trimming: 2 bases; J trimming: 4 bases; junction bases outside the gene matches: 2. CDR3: CASSYGGRYEQYV. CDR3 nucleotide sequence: TGTGCCAGCAGTTACGGCGGGAGATACGAGCAGTACGTC.

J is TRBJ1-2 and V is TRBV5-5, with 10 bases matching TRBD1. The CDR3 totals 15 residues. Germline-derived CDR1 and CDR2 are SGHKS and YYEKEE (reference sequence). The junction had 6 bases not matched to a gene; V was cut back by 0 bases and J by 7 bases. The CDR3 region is CASSLAGTGVGGYTF. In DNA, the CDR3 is TGTGCCAGCAGCTTGGCCGGGACAGGGGTCGGTGGCTACACCTTC.

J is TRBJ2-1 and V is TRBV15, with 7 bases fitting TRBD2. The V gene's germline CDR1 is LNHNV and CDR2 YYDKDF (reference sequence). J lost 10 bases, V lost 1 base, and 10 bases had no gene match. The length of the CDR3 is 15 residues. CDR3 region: CATSRVGGSAREQFF. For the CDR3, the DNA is TGTGCCACCAGCAGAGTGGGCGGGAGTGCGAGGGAGCAGTTCTTC.

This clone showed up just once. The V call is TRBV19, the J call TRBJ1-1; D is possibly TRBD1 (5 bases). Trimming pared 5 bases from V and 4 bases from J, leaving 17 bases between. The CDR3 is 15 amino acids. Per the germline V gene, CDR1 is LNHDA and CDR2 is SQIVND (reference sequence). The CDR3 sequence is CASSVAQGFFTEAFF. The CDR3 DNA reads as TGTGCCAGTAGTGTCGCTCAGGGTTTTTTCACTGAAGCTTTCTTT. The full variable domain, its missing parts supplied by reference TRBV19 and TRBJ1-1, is DGGITQSPKYLFRKEGQNVTLSCEQNLNHDAMYWYRQDPGQGLRLIYYSQIVNDFQKGDIAEGYSVSREKKESFPLTVTSAQKNPTAFYLCASSVAQGFFTEAFFGQGTRLTVV.